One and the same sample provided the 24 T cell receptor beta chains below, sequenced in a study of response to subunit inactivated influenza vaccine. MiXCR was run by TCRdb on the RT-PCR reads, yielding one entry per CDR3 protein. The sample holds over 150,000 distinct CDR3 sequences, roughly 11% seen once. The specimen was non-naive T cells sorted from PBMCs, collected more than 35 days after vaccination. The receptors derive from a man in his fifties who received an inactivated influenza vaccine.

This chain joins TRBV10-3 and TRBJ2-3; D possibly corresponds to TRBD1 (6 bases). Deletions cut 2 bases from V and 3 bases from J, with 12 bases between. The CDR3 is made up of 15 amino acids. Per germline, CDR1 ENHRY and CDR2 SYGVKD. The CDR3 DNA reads TGTGCCATCAGTGAGGGGGGCCATGAAACAGATACGCAGTATTTT. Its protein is CAISEGGHETDTQYF.

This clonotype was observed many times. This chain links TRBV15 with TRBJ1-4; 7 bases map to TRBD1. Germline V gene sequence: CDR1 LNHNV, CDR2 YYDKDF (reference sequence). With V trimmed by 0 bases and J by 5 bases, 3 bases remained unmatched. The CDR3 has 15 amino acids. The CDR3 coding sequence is TGTGCCACCAGCAGAGATAAGGGACAGAATGAAAAACTGTTTTTT. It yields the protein CATSRDKGQNEKLFF.

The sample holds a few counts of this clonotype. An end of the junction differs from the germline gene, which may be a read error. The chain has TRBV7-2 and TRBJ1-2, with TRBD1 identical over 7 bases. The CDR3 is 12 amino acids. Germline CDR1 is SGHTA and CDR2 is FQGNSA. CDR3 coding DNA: TGTGCCAGCAGCTCCTCCGGGACAGTATCTTTCTTC. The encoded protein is CASSSSGTVSFF.

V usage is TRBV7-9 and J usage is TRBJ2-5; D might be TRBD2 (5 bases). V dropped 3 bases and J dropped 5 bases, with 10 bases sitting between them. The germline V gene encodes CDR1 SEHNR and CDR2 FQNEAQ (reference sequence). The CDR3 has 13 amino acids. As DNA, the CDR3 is TGTGCCAGCAGCTTTTCCGGGAAGGAGACCCAGTACTTC. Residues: CASSFSGKETQYF. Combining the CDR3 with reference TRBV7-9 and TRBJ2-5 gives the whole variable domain DTGVSQNPRHKITKRGQNVTFRCDPISEHNRLYWYRQTLGQGPEFLTYFQNEAQLEKSRLLSDRFSAERPKGSFSTLEIQRTEQGDSAMYLCASSFSGKETQYFGPGTRLLVL.

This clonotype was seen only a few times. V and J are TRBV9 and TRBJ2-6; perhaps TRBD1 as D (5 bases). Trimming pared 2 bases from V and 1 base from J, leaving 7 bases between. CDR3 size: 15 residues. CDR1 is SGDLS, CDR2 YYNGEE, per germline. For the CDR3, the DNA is TGTGCCAGCAGCGTTACAGGTTCTGGGGCCAACGTCCTGACTTTC. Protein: CASSVTGSGANVLTF.

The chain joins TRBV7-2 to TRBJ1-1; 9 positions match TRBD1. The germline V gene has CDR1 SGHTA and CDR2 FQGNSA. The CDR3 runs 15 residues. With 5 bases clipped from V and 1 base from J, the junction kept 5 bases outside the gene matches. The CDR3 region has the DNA TGTGCCAGCAGCCCCACAGGGGGCTCGAACACTGAAGCTTTCTTT. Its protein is CASSPTGGSNTEAFF.

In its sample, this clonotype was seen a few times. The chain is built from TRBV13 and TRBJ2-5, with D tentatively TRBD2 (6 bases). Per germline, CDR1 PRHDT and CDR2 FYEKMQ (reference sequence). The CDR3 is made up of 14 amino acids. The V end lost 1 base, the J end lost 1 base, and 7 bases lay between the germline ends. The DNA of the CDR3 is TGTGCCAGCAGCTTAGTGACTAGCCAAGAGACCCAGTACTTC. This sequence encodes CASSLVTSQETQYF.

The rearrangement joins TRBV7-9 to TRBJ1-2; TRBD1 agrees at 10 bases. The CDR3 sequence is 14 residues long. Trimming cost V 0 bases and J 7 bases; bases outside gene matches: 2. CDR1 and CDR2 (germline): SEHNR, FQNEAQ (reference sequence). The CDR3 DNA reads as TGTGCCAGCAGCTTAGCGGGGACAGGGGCTGGCTACACCTTC. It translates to CASSLAGTGAGYTF.

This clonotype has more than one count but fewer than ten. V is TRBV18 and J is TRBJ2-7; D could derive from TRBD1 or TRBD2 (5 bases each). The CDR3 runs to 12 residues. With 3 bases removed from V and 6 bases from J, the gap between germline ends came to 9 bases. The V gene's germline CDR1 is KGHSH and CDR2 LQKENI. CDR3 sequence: CASSPGTGEQYF. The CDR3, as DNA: TGTGCCAGCTCACCGGGGACCGGCGAGCAGTACTTC.

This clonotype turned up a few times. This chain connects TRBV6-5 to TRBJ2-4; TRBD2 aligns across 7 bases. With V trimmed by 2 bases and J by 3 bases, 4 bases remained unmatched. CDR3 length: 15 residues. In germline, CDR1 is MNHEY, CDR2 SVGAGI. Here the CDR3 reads CASSYAERGKNIQYF. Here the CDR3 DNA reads TGTGCCAGCAGTTACGCCGAGCGGGGCAAAAACATTCAGTACTTC.

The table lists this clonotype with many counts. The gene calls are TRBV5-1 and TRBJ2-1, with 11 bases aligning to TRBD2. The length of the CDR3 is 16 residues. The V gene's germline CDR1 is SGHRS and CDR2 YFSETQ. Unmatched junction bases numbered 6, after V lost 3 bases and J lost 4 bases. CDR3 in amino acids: CASSSGTSGPYNEQFF. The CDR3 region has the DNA TGCGCCAGCAGCTCCGGGACTAGCGGACCTTACAATGAGCAGTTCTTC. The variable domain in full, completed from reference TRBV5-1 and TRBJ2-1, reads KAGVTQTPRYLIKTRGQQVTLSCSPISGHRSVSWYQQTPGQGLQFLFEYFSETQRNKGNFPGRFSGRQFSNSRSEMNVSTLELGDSALYLCASSSGTSGPYNEQFFGPGTRLTVL.

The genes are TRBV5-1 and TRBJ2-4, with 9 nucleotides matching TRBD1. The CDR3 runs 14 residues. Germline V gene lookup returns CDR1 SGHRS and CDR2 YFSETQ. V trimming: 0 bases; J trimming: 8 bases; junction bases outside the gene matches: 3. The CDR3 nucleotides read TGCGCCAGCAGCTTGGAGGGACAGGGTGACATTCAGTACTTC. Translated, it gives CASSLEGQGDIQYF.

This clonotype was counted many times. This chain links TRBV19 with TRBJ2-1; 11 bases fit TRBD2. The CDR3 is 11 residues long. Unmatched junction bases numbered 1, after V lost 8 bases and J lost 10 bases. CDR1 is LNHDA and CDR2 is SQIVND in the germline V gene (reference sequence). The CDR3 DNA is TGTGCCAGTCGGACTAGCGGGGAGCAGTTCTTC. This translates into CASRTSGEQFF.

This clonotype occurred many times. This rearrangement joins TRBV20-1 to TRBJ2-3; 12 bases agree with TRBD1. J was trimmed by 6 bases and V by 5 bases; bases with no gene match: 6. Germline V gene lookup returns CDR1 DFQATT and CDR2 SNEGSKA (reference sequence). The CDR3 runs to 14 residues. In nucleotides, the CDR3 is TGCAGTGCTCTACCGGGACAGGGGGCCGATACGCAGTATTTT. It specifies CSALPGQGADTQYF.

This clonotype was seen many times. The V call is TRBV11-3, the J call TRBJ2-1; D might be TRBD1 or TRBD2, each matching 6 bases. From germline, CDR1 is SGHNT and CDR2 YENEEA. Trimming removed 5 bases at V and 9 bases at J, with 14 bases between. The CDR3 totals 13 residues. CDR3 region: CASSHVRGREQFF. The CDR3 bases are TGTGCCAGCAGCCATGTCCGGGGGCGTGAGCAGTTCTTC.

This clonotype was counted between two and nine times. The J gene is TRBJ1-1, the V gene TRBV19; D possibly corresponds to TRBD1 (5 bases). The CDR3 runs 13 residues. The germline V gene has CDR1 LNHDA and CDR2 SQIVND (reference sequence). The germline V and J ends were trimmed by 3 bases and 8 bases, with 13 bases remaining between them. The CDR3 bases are TGTGCCAGTAGTATCTGGGAAGGGGTCGAAGCTTTCTTT. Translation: CASSIWEGVEAFF.

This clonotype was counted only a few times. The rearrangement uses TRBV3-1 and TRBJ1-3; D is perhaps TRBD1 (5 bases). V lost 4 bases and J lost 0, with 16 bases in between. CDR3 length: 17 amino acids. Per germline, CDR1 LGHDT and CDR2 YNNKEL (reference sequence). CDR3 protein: CASSPSGGDGSGNTIYF. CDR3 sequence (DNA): TGTGCCAGCAGCCCATCGGGGGGAGACGGCTCTGGAAACACCATATATTTT.

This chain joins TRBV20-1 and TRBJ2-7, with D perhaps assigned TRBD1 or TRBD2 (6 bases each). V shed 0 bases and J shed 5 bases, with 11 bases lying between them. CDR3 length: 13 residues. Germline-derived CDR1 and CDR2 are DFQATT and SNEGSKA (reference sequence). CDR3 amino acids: CSARDNGGHEQYF. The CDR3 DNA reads TGCAGTGCTAGAGATAACGGGGGCCACGAGCAGTACTTC.

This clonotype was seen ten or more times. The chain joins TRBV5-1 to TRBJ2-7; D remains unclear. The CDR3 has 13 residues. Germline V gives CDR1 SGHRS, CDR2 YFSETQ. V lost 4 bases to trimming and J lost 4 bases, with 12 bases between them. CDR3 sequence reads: CASSLVVGYEQYF. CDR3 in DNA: TGCGCCAGCAGCCTCGTGGTAGGGTACGAGCAGTACTTC.

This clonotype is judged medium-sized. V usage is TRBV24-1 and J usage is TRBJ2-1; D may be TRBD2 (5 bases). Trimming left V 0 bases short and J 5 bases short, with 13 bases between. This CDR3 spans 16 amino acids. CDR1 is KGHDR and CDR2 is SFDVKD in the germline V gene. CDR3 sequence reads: CATSDLAFGGDNEQFF. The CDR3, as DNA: TGTGCCACCAGTGATTTGGCTTTTGGAGGAGACAATGAGCAGTTCTTC.

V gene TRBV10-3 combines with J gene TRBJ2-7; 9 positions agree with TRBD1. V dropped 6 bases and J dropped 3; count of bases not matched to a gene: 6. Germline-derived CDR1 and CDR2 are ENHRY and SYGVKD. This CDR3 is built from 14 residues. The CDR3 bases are TGTGCCATCAGGCGGGACAGGGACGGCTACGAGCAGTACTTC. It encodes CAIRRDRDGYEQYF.

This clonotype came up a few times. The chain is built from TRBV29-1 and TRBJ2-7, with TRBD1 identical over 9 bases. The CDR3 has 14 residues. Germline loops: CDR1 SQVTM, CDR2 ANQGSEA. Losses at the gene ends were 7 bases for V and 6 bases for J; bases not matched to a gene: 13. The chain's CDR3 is CSATTGGSSAEQYF. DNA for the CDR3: TGCAGCGCAACTACAGGGGGCTCGTCTGCCGAGCAGTACTTC.

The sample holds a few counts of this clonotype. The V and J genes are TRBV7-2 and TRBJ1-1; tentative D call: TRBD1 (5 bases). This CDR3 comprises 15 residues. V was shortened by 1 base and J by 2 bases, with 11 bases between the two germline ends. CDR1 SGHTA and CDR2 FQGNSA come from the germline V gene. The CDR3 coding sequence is TGTGCCAGCAGCTTAGTATCCACAGGAAACACTGAAGCTTTCTTT. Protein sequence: CASSLVSTGNTEAFF.

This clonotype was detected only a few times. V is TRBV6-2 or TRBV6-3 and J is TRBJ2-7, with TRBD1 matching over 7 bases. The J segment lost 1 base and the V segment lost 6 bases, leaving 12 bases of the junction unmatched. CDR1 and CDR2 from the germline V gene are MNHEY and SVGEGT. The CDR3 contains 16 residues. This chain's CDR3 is CASSLTGTSGSYEQYF. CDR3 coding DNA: TGTGCCAGCAGCCTGACAGGGACATCAGGTTCCTACGAGCAGTACTTC.